The 12 T cell receptor beta chains below all came from one sample that was sequenced in a study of T cell responses to AZD1222 COVID-19 vaccine. Only in-frame clones appear in the TCRdb table, and some are missing; sequencing was by immunoSEQ multiplex PCR. The sample holds some 130,000 clones; over 85% are singletons and the top ten take approximately 7%. The sequences come from peripheral blood, collected 28 days after the second AZD1222 dose. The receptor set was obtained from an adult who received the AZD1222 COVID-19 vaccine.

The gene calls are TRBV5-1 and TRBJ1-2; 7 bases line up with TRBD1. This CDR3 contains 14 residues. The ends lost 0 bases at V and 5 bases at J; junction bases unmatched: 4. Germline V CDR1 and CDR2: SGHRS, YFSETQ. The chain's CDR3 is CASSLVGTAYGYTF. CDR3 nucleotides: TGCGCCAGCAGCTTGGTAGGGACAGCTTATGGCTACACCTTC. Looking up the rest from reference TRBV5-1 and TRBJ1-2 gives the full variable domain: KAGVTQTPRYLIKTRGQQVTLSCSPISGHRSVSWYQQTPGQGLQFLFEYFSETQRNKGNFPGRFSGRQFSNSRSEMNVSTLELGDSALYLCASSLVGTAYGYTFGSGTRLTVV.

This chain links TRBV5-1 with TRBJ2-5; 7 bases are a match to TRBD1. Germline values: CDR1 SGHRS, CDR2 YFSETQ. The CDR3 totals 14 residues. Germline trimming cut 4 bases from V and 3 bases from J; bases unmatched to any gene: 6. CDR3 nucleotides: TGCGCCAGCAGCCCGAGGGGACAGAAAGAGACCCAGTACTTC. It translates to CASSPRGQKETQYF.

This clone occurred many times. The V and J genes are TRBV19 and TRBJ1-2, with D unclear. The CDR3 runs 14 residues. V lost 5 bases to trimming and J lost 4 bases, with 14 bases between them. Germline-derived CDR1 and CDR2 are LNHDA and SQIVND (reference sequence). CDR3 nucleotide sequence: TGTGCCAGTAGTCTCCTTACAGATTTCTATGGCTACACCTTC. Residues: CASSLLTDFYGYTF. The full variable domain, its missing parts supplied by reference TRBV19 and TRBJ1-2, is DGGITQSPKYLFRKEGQNVTLSCEQNLNHDAMYWYRQDPGQGLRLIYYSQIVNDFQKGDIAEGYSVSREKKESFPLTVTSAQKNPTAFYLCASSLLTDFYGYTFGSGTRLTVV.

The V call is TRBV3-1 (or the pseudogene TRBV3-2), the J call TRBJ1-6; D unresolved. The germline CDR1 and CDR2 sequences are LGHDT and YNNKEL (reference sequence). Trimming took off 3 bases at V and 6 bases at J, with 12 bases between the two ends. The CDR3 loop spans 15 amino acids. CDR3 protein: CASSHSRAINSPLHF. Written as DNA, the CDR3 is TGTGCCAGCAGCCACAGCCGGGCCATTAATTCACCCCTCCACTTT.

The CDR3: CASSRQQGSSPLHF. The CDR3, as DNA: TGCGCCAGCAGCCGACAACAGGGAAGTTCACCCCTCCACTTT. This chain joins TRBV5-1 and TRBJ1-6; weak D call: TRBD1 (6 bases). This CDR3 region has 14 residues. V was clipped by 4 bases and J by 9 bases, with 14 bases between them. CDR1 SGHRS and CDR2 YFSETQ come from the germline V gene.

The gene calls are TRBV7-9 and TRBJ2-2; a possible D gene is TRBD1 (6 bases). Germline assignment: CDR1 SEHNR and CDR2 FQNEAQ (reference sequence). This CDR3 contains 14 residues. The V and J ends lost 3 bases and 5 bases respectively, with 10 bases between them. CDR3 in amino acids: CASSFSTGTGELFF. CDR3 nucleotides: TGTGCCAGCAGCTTCAGCACAGGGACCGGGGAGCTGTTTTTT. The whole variable domain, remainder taken from reference TRBV7-9 and TRBJ2-2, is DTGVSQNPRHKITKRGQNVTFRCDPISEHNRLYWYRQTLGQGPEFLTYFQNEAQLEKSRLLSDRFSAERPKGSFSTLEIQRTEQGDSAMYLCASSFSTGTGELFFGEGSRLTVL.

This clone was detected only a few times. The rearrangement joins TRBV7-2 to TRBJ2-5; D not resolved. The CDR3 is made up of 12 amino acids. Germline V gives CDR1 SGHTA, CDR2 FQGNSA. V lost 1 base to trimming and J lost 5 bases, with 5 bases between them. CDR3: CASSLGWETQYF. The CDR3 DNA sequence: TGTGCCAGCAGCTTAGGGTGGGAGACCCAGTACTTC.

The CDR3 bases are TGTGCCAGCAGACGGACTAGGGTGAACACCGGGGAGCTGTTTTTT. It encodes CASRRTRVNTGELFF. This chain joins TRBV2 and TRBJ2-2; 7 nucleotides agree with TRBD2. Germline V gene lookup returns CDR1 SNHLY and CDR2 FYNNEI. CDR3 length: 15 amino acids. V lost 6 bases to trimming and J lost 1 base; unmatched junction nucleotides: 5.

The chain couples TRBV11-2 to TRBJ1-3; 7 nucleotides align to TRBD1. In germline, CDR1 is SGHAT, CDR2 FQNNGV. The CDR3 spans 12 residues. With 8 bases clipped from V and 8 bases from J, the junction kept 6 bases outside the gene matches. As DNA, the CDR3 is TGTGCCAGCTCAAGGGGGCGGCACACCATATATTTT. Its protein is CASSRGRHTIYF.

The CDR3 loop is CATSDTRGGSYNEQFF. The CDR3 DNA is TGTGCCACCAGTGATACTCGGGGGGGATCCTACAATGAGCAGTTCTTC. V usage is TRBV24-1 and J usage is TRBJ2-1; 8 bases are shared with TRBD2. CDR3 length: 16 amino acids. The germline V gene has CDR1 KGHDR and CDR2 SFDVKD. Germline trimming cut 3 bases from V and 1 base from J; bases unmatched to any gene: 4.

This chain connects TRBV23-1 to TRBJ1-5; a possible D gene is TRBD1 (6 bases). TRBV23-1 is treated as an ORF (open reading frame) with a function not yet certain. The CDR3 runs 20 residues. V shed 4 bases and J shed 2 bases, with 27 bases lying between them. CDR3 DNA: TGCGCCAGCAGTCGGCCTCAAGGGGGGCGGAACCACTTCGGCAATCAGCCCCAGCATTTT. Amino acids: CASSRPQGGRNHFGNQPQHF.

J is TRBJ2-1 and V is TRBV9, with D tentatively TRBD1 (7 bases). The CDR3 contains 17 residues. V lost 0 bases to trimming and J lost 2 bases, with 15 bases between them. CDR1 is SGDLS, CDR2 YYNGEE, per germline. CDR3 sequence (DNA): TGTGCCAGCAGCGTAGAGGCCAGGGGGGTACCCTACAATGAGCAGTTCTTC. Protein: CASSVEARGVPYNEQFF.